This record covers a single T cell receptor (beta chain). This CDR3 has 16 residues. V gave up 7 bases and J gave up 4 bases; unmatched junction bases: 14. Germline CDR1 and CDR2: LGHNA and YSLEER. Produced via immunoSEQ multiplex PCR; TCRdb's table is partial and in-frame only. The sample has 45,000 to 55,000 clones; around 85% are singletons. This specimen comes from a study of T cell clones after liver transplantation. The overall study: Three of the eight recipients were HCV-positive; the rest had non-autoimmune, non-viral transplant indications.

This sample comprised CD4+ T cells from blood, obtained before liver transplant. The chain joins TRBV4-3 to TRBJ2-3, with 7 bases matching TRBD1. The receptor was isolated from a human donor who received a liver transplant. The CDR3 DNA reads TGCGCCAGCACTACGGCCGGGACAGTCCACGCAGATACGCAGTATTTT. As protein: CASTTAGTVHADTQYF.